One and the same sample provided the 5 T cell receptor beta chains below, sequenced in a study of identical twins. In TCRdb, the 5' RACE reads were re-called with MiXCR into one record per CDR3 protein. The table includes 550,000 to 800,000 distinct CDR3 sequences, about 7.6% detected once. The same data also contributed to another study, on yellow fever vaccine responses in identical twins.

Sequenced input: PBMCs. Receptors were obtained from a woman aged 18-29 years in good health.

This clonotype was seen a handful of times. The rearrangement uses TRBV7-2 and TRBJ1-2; 7 positions match TRBD1. The CDR3 is 16 amino acids. CDR1 and CDR2 from the germline V gene are SGHTA and FQGNSA. Unmatched junction bases numbered 14, after V lost 7 bases and J lost 3 bases. This chain's CDR3 is CASNPGVGQSYYGYTF. As DNA, the CDR3 is TGTGCCAGCAACCCCGGAGTGGGACAGTCTTACTATGGCTACACCTTC.

This clonotype appeared a few times. The rearrangement uses TRBV3-1 and TRBJ2-6; D not certain. This CDR3 is 17 amino acids long. From germline, CDR1 is LGHDT and CDR2 YNNKEL (reference sequence). V lost 2 bases and J lost 2, with 13 bases in between. The CDR3 loop is CASSQFYGPPGANVLTF. In nucleotides, the CDR3 is TGTGCCAGCAGCCAATTTTACGGGCCCCCTGGGGCCAACGTCCTGACTTTC.

This clonotype was counted a few times. The gene calls are TRBV9 and TRBJ2-1; 7 positions agree with TRBD1. CDR1 and CDR2 from the germline V gene are SGDLS and YYNGEE. The CDR3 extends over 15 amino acids. The junction had 4 bases not matched to a gene; V was cut back by 1 base and J by 3 bases. The CDR3 region is CASSVRDSIYNEQFF. CDR3 DNA sequence: TGTGCCAGCAGCGTACGGGACAGTATCTACAATGAGCAGTTCTTC. The variable domain in full, completed from reference TRBV9 and TRBJ2-1, reads DSGVTQTPKHLITATGQRVTLRCSPRSGDLSVYWYQQSLDQGLQFLIQYYNGEERAKGNILERFSAQQFPDLHSELNLSSLELGDSALYFCASSVRDSIYNEQFFGPGTRLTVL.

This clonotype was recorded many times. The chain couples TRBV4-1 to TRBJ2-7; D may correspond to TRBD1 or TRBD2 (5 bases each). The CDR3 contains 15 residues. With 2 bases removed from V and 3 bases from J, the gap between germline ends came to 14 bases. Per the germline V gene, CDR1 is MGHRA and CDR2 is YSYEKL. The CDR3 protein is CASSQLGTVNYEQYF. In DNA, the CDR3 is TGCGCCAGCAGCCAACTCGGGACGGTAAACTACGAGCAGTACTTC.

This clonotype was found a few times. CDR3: CASSPSTGGNEQFF. In DNA form, the CDR3 reads TGTGCCAGCAGCCCCAGTACAGGGGGCAATGAGCAGTTCTTC. The chain links TRBV5-5 to TRBJ2-1; 8 bases are a match to TRBD1. The CDR3 runs to 14 residues. The trim removed 4 bases at V and 6 bases at J, leaving 6 bases unmatched. Germline V CDR1 and CDR2: SGHKS, YYEKEE (reference sequence).